The present TCR beta chain was sequenced within a study of blood T cell repertoires in COVID-19. Study overall: Acute and convalescent COVID-19 samples came from the United States, Italy and Spain. T cells, B-cell-depleted T cells, or PBMCs supplied cDNA or gDNA.

This clone has just a few counts. Germline V gene data show CDR1 as SGHRS and CDR2 as YFSETQ. The CDR3 sequence is 16 residues long. V shed 4 bases, J shed 4 bases, and the junction held 6 bases outside the gene matches. The repertoire was sequenced with immunoSEQ multiplex PCR; TCRdb's copy has only in-frame clones and lacks some. This sample yields more than 85,000 clones, of which approximately 84% are seen a single time; approximately 15% belongs to the top ten. This TCR was sampled from an older woman with acute or convalescent COVID-19. Input material: peripheral blood. The rearrangement uses TRBV5-1 and TRBJ2-2; 11 positions agree with TRBD1. In nucleotides, the CDR3 is TGCGCCAGCAGCCACGGCGGGACAGGGGGCACCGGGGAGCTGTTTTTT. Amino acid sequence: CASSHGGTGGTGELFF.